In its sample, the clone carrying this T cell receptor (beta chain) was seen many times. What it binds is not known. Hyperthyroidism of Graves' type that showed no ophthalmopathy progression within 18 months was stable. Diagnoses were established using clinical symptoms, serum thyroxine and TRAb, thyroid ultrasound and orbital computed tomography. The V segment lost 6 bases and the J segment 6 bases; nucleotides outside the gene matches: 21. The CDR3 has 19 amino acids. CDR1 is MDHEN, CDR2 SYDVKM, per germline. The CDR3 regions of TCR beta were amplified from RNA transcripts. Carried out on the TCR CDR3, a first-round RT-PCR used the HTBI primer set. In TCRdb, the multiplex PCR reads were re-called with MiXCR into one record per CDR3 protein. The sample holds some 690,000 distinct CDR3 sequences, approximately 15% seen once. This entry is derived from a study of T cells in Graves' hyperthyroidism and ophthalmopathy. Background on the study: Prior to any treatment, at the point of initial diagnosis, peripheral blood was collected.

Overall study findings and caveats: Most expanded thyroid clonotypes above 0.001 recurred in blood.

V usage is TRBV28 and J usage is TRBJ2-1; the match to TRBD2 covers 9 bases. This TCR derives from a middle-aged man with Graves' hyperthyroidism. Sequenced sample: blood. In DNA form, the CDR3 reads TGTGCCAGCAGCTGGGGACTAGCCGTAACAAAGCTTACCAGCAATGAGCAGTTCTTC. Translating it yields CASSWGLAVTKLTSNEQFF.